This is a list of T cell receptor beta chains from one sample in a study of identical twins. TCRdb re-called the 5' RACE reads with MiXCR, one entry per CDR3 protein. Of around 670,000 distinct CDR3 sequences listed, roughly 6% were seen once; the top ten hold 1.5% to 2%. Source material: naive T cells sorted from blood. These receptor sequences come from a man aged 18 to 35 in good health. CDR3s include the opening cysteine and the closing phenylalanine or tryptophan. D genes are given only for firm matches. The listing skips clone size in some rows; elsewhere it reads once, few, many or a size class.

>TRBJ1-2|-|TRBV15|-
CATSRDLAGTYGYTF
TGTGCCACCAGCAGAGATCTCGCAGGGACATATGGCTACACCTTC
>TRBJ2-5|TRBD1|TRBV24-1|few
CATSESGTGGGETQYF
TGTGCCACCAGTGAGTCCGGGACAGGGGGTGGTGAGACCCAGTACTTC
>TRBJ2-2|-|TRBV12-3/TRBV12-4|few
CASSFRVPNTGELFF
TGTGCCAGCAGTTTCCGGGTTCCCAACACCGGGGAGCTGTTTTTT
>TRBJ2-3|TRBD2|TRBV5-5|many
CASSTEIQTSGYTDTQYF
TGTGCCAGCAGCACCGAGATTCAGACTAGCGGCTACACAGATACGCAGTATTTT
>TRBJ1-5|-|TRBV20-1|many
CSASGGGLSNQPQHF
TGCAGTGCTAGTGGCGGGGGCCTTAGCAATCAGCCCCAGCATTTT
>TRBJ2-1|TRBD2|TRBV6-5|many
CASSYRTSGLYNEQFF
TGTGCCAGCAGTTACAGAACTAGCGGGCTATACAATGAGCAGTTCTTC
>TRBJ1-1|-|TRBV20-1|many
CSARSLSGEGAFF
TGCAGTGCTAGATCCCTTTCAGGGGAGGGAGCTTTCTTT
>TRBJ2-5|-|TRBV6-1|-
CASSEPAPGETQYF
TGTGCCAGCAGTGAACCGGCCCCGGGGGAGACCCAGTACTTC
>TRBJ2-3|-|TRBV12-3/TRBV12-4|few
CASSLGAGVRDTQYF
TGTGCCAGCAGTTTAGGTGCTGGGGTTAGGGATACGCAGTATTTT
>TRBJ1-2|TRBD1|TRBV10-3|few
CAISESWDRGEYGYTF
TGTGCCATCAGTGAGTCGTGGGACAGGGGCGAATATGGCTACACCTTC
>TRBJ2-2|-|TRBV7-9|-
CASSLVRRESNTGELFF
TGTGCCAGCAGCTTAGTCCGGCGGGAATCGAACACCGGGGAGCTGTTTTTT
>TRBJ1-2|TRBD1|TRBV24-1|many
CATSETGQAAYGYTF
TGTGCCACCAGTGAAACCGGACAGGCAGCCTATGGCTACACCTTC
>TRBJ1-1|-|TRBV29-1|-
CSVGGGLLFNTEAFF
TGCAGCGTGGGCGGGGGGTTACTTTTCAACACTGAAGCTTTCTTT
>TRBJ2-1|TRBD2|TRBV5-1|few
CASSLDAGGINEQFF
TGCGCCAGCAGCTTGGATGCGGGAGGGATCAATGAGCAGTTCTTC
>TRBJ2-3|-|TRBV20-1|many
CSARDIRYNTDTQYF
TGCAGTGCTAGAGATATCCGCTATAACACAGATACGCAGTATTTT
>TRBJ1-5|-|TRBV7-9|many
CASSLDGNQPQHF
TGTGCCAGCAGCCTGGACGGTAATCAGCCCCAGCATTTT
>TRBJ2-1|TRBD1|TRBV6-1|many
CASSPLGQTLYNEQFF
TGTGCCAGCAGTCCCCTGGGACAGACGTTATACAATGAGCAGTTCTTC
>TRBJ1-4|-|TRBV29-1|-
CSVEDRGREEKLFF
TGCAGCGTTGAAGATCGAGGGAGAGAAGAAAAACTGTTTTTT
>TRBJ2-6|-|TRBV7-6|-
CASSSDRAGGSGANVLTF
TGTGCCAGCAGCTCGGACAGGGCGGGGGGTTCTGGGGCCAACGTCCTGACTTTC
>TRBJ1-3|TRBD1|TRBV5-5|many
CASSPGGVGNTIYF
TGTGCCAGCAGCCCAGGGGGGGTTGGAAACACCATATATTTT
>TRBJ2-1|TRBD2|TRBV20-1|many
CSGPSGSSYNEQFF
TGCAGTGGTCCGAGCGGGAGCTCCTACAATGAGCAGTTCTTC
>TRBJ2-7|TRBD2|TRBV5-1|many
CASSFLAGGDYEQYF
TGCGCCAGCAGCTTCTTAGCGGGAGGCGATTACGAGCAGTACTTC
>TRBJ2-1|-|TRBV29-1|many
CSVQGLHNEQFF
TGCAGCGTGCAGGGGTTGCACAATGAGCAGTTCTTC
>TRBJ2-1|TRBD2|TRBV20-1|many
CSARDYFLAGAHNEQFF
TGCAGTGCTAGAGATTACTTCCTAGCGGGAGCCCACAATGAGCAGTTCTTC
>TRBJ2-3|-|TRBV5-1|-
CASSPHGQSTDTQYF
TGCGCCAGCAGCCCCCACGGACAGTCTACAGATACGCAGTATTTT
>TRBJ2-7|-|TRBV7-2|many
CASSLGTVPYEQYF
TGTGCCAGCAGCTTAGGCACGGTTCCCTACGAGCAGTACTTC
>TRBJ2-1|-|TRBV30|few
CAWSPTGLSSYNEQFF
TGTGCCTGGAGTCCGACGGGCCTCAGCTCCTACAATGAGCAGTTCTTC
>TRBJ2-7|-|TRBV6-2/TRBV6-3|few
CASSTYRDPSYEQYF
TGTGCCAGCAGCACATACCGGGATCCCTCCTACGAGCAGTACTTC
>TRBJ2-1|TRBD2|TRBV5-1|-
CASSSPNTSAKAESYNEQFF
TGCGCCAGCAGCTCCCCGAATACTAGCGCCAAAGCGGAGTCCTACAATGAGCAGTTCTTC
>TRBJ1-2|TRBD1|TRBV7-9|few
CASSLRLGDRLSYGYTF
TGTGCCAGCAGCTTACGGCTAGGGGACAGGTTATCCTATGGCTACACCTTC
>TRBJ2-2|-|TRBV6-5|many
CASSYYLTGTANAGELFF
TGTGCCAGCAGTTATTACCTAACCGGGACGGCGAACGCCGGGGAGCTGTTTTTT
>TRBJ2-1|TRBD2|TRBV20-1|-
CSAIIPGLAGGIKFF
TGCAGTGCTATCATTCCGGGACTAGCGGGAGGAATCAAGTTCTTC
>TRBJ2-7|-|TRBV7-8|few
CASSLRTSGTGSYEQYF
TGTGCCAGCAGCCTCCGAACCTCCGGGACGGGCTCCTACGAGCAGTACTTC
>TRBJ1-5|-|TRBV10-3|many
CAISGLGRDQPQHF
TGTGCCATCAGTGGTCTGGGACGTGATCAGCCCCAGCATTTT
>TRBJ2-7|-|TRBV28|many
CASSLDRYEQYF
TGTGCCAGCAGCTTAGACAGATACGAGCAGTACTTC
>TRBJ1-4|-|TRBV20-1|many
CSANTGTSTNEKLFF
TGCAGTGCTAATACCGGGACGTCAACTAATGAAAAACTGTTTTTT
>TRBJ2-5|-|TRBV10-3|many
CAISDSHKTPQETQYF
TGTGCCATCAGTGATTCCCACAAGACCCCCCAAGAGACCCAGTACTTC
>TRBJ2-3|-|TRBV5-1|many
CASSPDRRTDTQYF
TGCGCCAGCAGCCCCGACAGAAGGACAGATACGCAGTATTTT
>TRBJ1-2|-|TRBV12-3/TRBV12-4|many
CASRPAGRYYGYTF
TGTGCCAGCCGTCCCGCGGGGAGATACTATGGCTACACCTTC
>TRBJ2-5|-|TRBV12-3/TRBV12-4|many
CASSPTAIQETQYF
TGTGCCAGCAGTCCTACAGCTATCCAAGAGACCCAGTACTTC
>TRBJ1-2|-|TRBV20-1|many
CSAPIPGLGYGYTF
TGCAGTGCTCCCATCCCGGGGCTCGGCTATGGCTACACCTTC